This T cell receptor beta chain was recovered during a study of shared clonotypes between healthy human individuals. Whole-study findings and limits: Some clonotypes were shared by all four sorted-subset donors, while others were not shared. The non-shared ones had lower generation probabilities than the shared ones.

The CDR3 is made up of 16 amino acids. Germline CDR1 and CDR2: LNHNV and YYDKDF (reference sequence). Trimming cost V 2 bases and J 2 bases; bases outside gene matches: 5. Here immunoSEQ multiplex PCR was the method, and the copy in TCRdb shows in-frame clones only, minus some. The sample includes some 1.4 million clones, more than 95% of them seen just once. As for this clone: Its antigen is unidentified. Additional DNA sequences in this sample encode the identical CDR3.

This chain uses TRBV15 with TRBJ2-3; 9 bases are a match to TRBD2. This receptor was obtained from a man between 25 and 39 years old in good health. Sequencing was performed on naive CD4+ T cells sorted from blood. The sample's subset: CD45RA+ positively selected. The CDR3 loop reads CATSRTAGGLTDTQYF. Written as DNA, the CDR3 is TGTGCCACCAGCAGAACAGCGGGAGGTCTCACAGATACGCAGTATTTT.